What follows is one T cell receptor beta chain and its context. This clonotype was found a few times. What this receptor recognizes is not known. There are no base qualities to consult, and no much larger clone falls within one base. The data stem from a study of regulatory T cells in long-lasting Graves disease (TCRdb year 2021). Regarding the research as a whole: Patients with newly diagnosed Graves' disease had been on antithyroid drugs for under 3 months. Patients with persistent Graves' disease were compared with patients with newly diagnosed Graves' disease using TCR sequencing and RNA sequencing of peripheral blood. The study took place in China and was registered as a clinical trial. A total of around 35 samples were covered by TCR sequencing, comprising about 13 persistent and 20 or so newly diagnosed Graves' disease patients. Results the study describes overall, beyond this receptor: The small sample size was acknowledged by the authors as a limitation that may reduce accuracy. Persistent Graves' disease patients showed lower TCR Shannon entropy and fewer highly expanded clones than newly diagnosed patients, suggesting clonal expansion. The study examined only peripheral blood because the primary lesion, thyroid tissue, could not be accessed. Persistent patients shared more public clonotypes among themselves (around 2,500) than newly diagnosed patients did (more than 950). Preferential use of TRBV28, TRBJ1-2 and TRBJ2-5 was observed in persistent disease, whereas TRBV20-1 and TRBJ2-1 were favored in newly diagnosed disease. Only the TCR beta chain was sequenced and analyzed.

To prepare the library, multiplex PCR was applied. This sample was sequenced with an Illumina HiSeq 4000. To build TCR beta libraries, CDR3 regions were amplified by Arm-PCR using iRepertoire HTBI primers. Before sequencing, the PCR products went through gel purification. Regarding the original processing steps: A total of 62 TRBV and approximately 15 TRBJ segments were identified across samples and were used for gene usage analysis of CDR3 amino acid clonotypes. Filtered high-quality paired reads were merged into contigs using COPE and FqMerger. Contigs were aligned with BLAST to IMGT TRBV, TRBD and TRBJ reference genes, and CDR3 was defined per IMGT. Any clonotype with a frequency above 0.1% was classified as a highly expanded clone. Shannon entropy was used to measure repertoire diversity, and the Gini coefficient was used to measure V-J evenness. Clonotypes shared by more than one individual were considered public. The public reads were quality trimmed at Q25 with fastp and then assembled into clones with MiXCR by TCRdb, keeping productive beta chains. Every CDR3 protein is listed once, alongside the most common genes and DNA of its rows. The V and J calls were not made by the authors but by TCRdb's processing. The sample data list roughly 500,000 distinct CDR3 sequences, and approximately 13% of these were observed just once. The top ten clones comprise roughly 10% of the sample.

The sample's time point label is to be understood as: newly diagnosed GD, antithyroid drugs for less than 3 months. For both TCR sequencing and RNA sequencing, RNA was extracted from PBMCs in TRIzol. Graves' disease was diagnosed according to American Thyroid Association guidelines. Patients were recruited from an endocrinology department in Xi'an, China. From each patient, 7.5 to 10 milliliters of peripheral blood was collected into an EDTA anticoagulant tube. Ficoll Paque Plus density gradient separation was used to isolate PBMCs, and no further T cell sorting was performed. An Agilent 2100 Bioanalyzer and agarose gel were used to check RNA quality, and a NanoDrop 2000 was used to measure RNA concentration. Its CDR3 holds 14 amino acids, cysteine through phenylalanine. Just CDR3 DNA is preserved here, 42 bases in frame from base 1. Deletion took 2 bases off V and 3 bases off J, with a span of 7 bases between the germline ends. Taken from the germline V gene, the CDR1 and CDR2 loops are KGHSH and LQKENI.

The sample also formed part of further work on T cells in Graves' hyperthyroidism and ophthalmopathy. According to the second study: Stable Graves' hyperthyroidism was defined as no progression to ophthalmopathy during 18 months of follow-up. Hyperthyroidism patients were newly diagnosed, had a disease duration of under 2 months, and were aged 18 to 65 years. Any patient with an uncontrolled infection, another autoimmune disease, pregnancy or lactation was excluded. Diagnoses were established on the basis of clinical symptoms, serum thyroxine and TRAb, thyroid ultrasound, and orbital computed tomography. The TCR CDR3 was subjected to a first round of RT-PCR using the HTBI primer set and the Qiagen OneStep RT-PCR kit. Most expanded thyroid clonotypes (frequency above 0.001) were also found in blood, which suggests that blood repertoires may mirror thyroid immune responses. A 13 V-J signature model separated ophthalmopathy from stable hyperthyroidism, with over 85% sensitivity and roughly 84% specificity in cross-validation and 80%/75% in testing. In validation, the model predicted progression to ophthalmopathy with 65% to 71% sensitivity and 72% to 85% specificity, a median of 6.5 months before onset. To identify distinguishing TCR V-J signatures, a discovery cohort of 90 to 100 patients was used, comprising 43 with Graves' ophthalmopathy and around 57 with stable Graves' hyperthyroidism. Prospective prediction of ophthalmopathy was tested in an independent validation cohort consisting of 18 to 20 hyperthyroidism patients and some 15 patients who later progressed to ophthalmopathy. For training and testing, the roughly 97 patients in the discovery cohort were randomly divided in a 7:3 ratio. In about 6 Graves' hyperthyroidism patients, the study also compared T-cell repertoires from thyroid tissue with T-cell repertoires from blood. After blood sampling, hyperthyroidism patients were treated with methimazole at a starting dose of 30 mg daily, and ophthalmopathy patients were treated with high-dose intravenous methylprednisolone. Libraries were constructed in a second round of multiplex PCR, after which size selection and purification were carried out. The libraries were sequenced on an Illumina HiSeq2000 using paired-end 100 bp reads. Raw data were processed with SOAPnuke, discarding reads with adapters, uncalled bases, mean Phred below 15, or no exact constant-primer or identifier match. COPE v1.2.5 was used to merge high-quality paired reads, and clonotypes were defined as unique nucleotide sequences. MiTCR v1.1 was used to align clonotypes to the IMGT TRBV, TRBD and TRBJ reference segments. Analysis was restricted to V-J combinations with a frequency above 0.0001, which covered roughly 99% of repertoires. The TCS score was defined as the ratio of F50 (clonal expansion) to E x V (chaos), calculated using BLOSUM62-based TCRdist between CDR3 peptides within each V-J. Welch's t-statistics and random forest reduced several hundred V-J features to under 15, which were used in a naive Bayes classifier (R e1071). No statistical method was used to set the sample size in advance, and investigators knew the group allocation. The paper describes TCR Vbeta CDR3 sequencing of 135 peripheral blood samples, made up of approximately 40 ophthalmopathy patients, roughly 75 hyperthyroidism patients and about 17 progressor patients.

The rearrangement joined TRBV18 to TRBJ2-2; the D gene cannot be named for sure. The clonotype was recovered from a man aged 30-40 years with Graves disease. Donor details come from another sample of the same person, matched by shared clones. The material sequenced was peripheral blood mononuclear cells (PBMCs), taken at new diagnosis, from a patient treated with antithyroid drugs. The CDR3 protein is CASSPEPYTGELFF. The nucleotide sequence reads as follows: TGTGCCAGCTCACCAGAACCCTACACCGGGGAGCTGTTTTTT.